This T cell receptor beta chain was retrieved from a study of control samples from healthy donors and cancer patients. TCRdb's copy holds only in-frame clones and misses some; the assay was immunoSEQ multiplex PCR. The sample shows 200,000 or so clones, about 89% of them seen only once. The specimen was blood. The receptor comes from a man aged 25 to 45 in good health.

CDR3 region: CASGQGGEQDTQYF. CDR3 coding DNA: TGTGCCAGCGGACAGGGCGGAGAACAAGATACGCAGTATTTT. The chain carries TRBV28 and TRBJ2-3, with 8 positions matching TRBD1. V shed 8 bases, J shed 5 bases, and the junction held 9 bases outside the gene matches. CDR3 length: 14 amino acids. CDR1 MDHEN and CDR2 SYDVKM come from the germline V gene.